The clone carrying this TCR beta chain has at least ten counts. The target antigen is unknown. This entry is derived from a study of human T cells and chemical hapten exposure. Across the whole study: Donors were sensitized with 2% DPC on the upper inner arm. Whole-study findings and limits: Expanded TCRs were compared with controls, and the expanded TCRs formed significantly more large CDR3 similarity clusters. TCRs exceeding 1 in 1000 frequency stayed unchanged with DPC sensitization.

Trimming stripped 6 bases from V and 6 bases from J, with 8 bases between. The CDR3 contains 11 residues. Study processing details: TCRs per sample had a median of approximately 88,000 and ranged from 23,224 to 690,600. TCRdb reprocessed the RACE reads via MiXCR and lists one record per CDR3 protein. V and J calls and clone size were set by TCRdb, not the authors. The sample lists around 50,000 distinct CDR3 sequences; 7% to 10% were seen once. Time point defined: patch test 1, 2 weeks after DPC sensitization. Treatment: therapeutic diphenylcyclopropenone sensitization with weekly scalp DPC. V usage is TRBV12-3 or TRBV12-4 and J usage is TRBJ1-1; D ambiguous. The sample in question was whole blood, obtained in connection with sensitization to the hapten diphenylcyclopropenone (DPC). The source of this sequence is a woman aged 40-49 years with alopecia areata. Some clones in this sample may be carry-over from other donors' samples. CDR3: CASRGGAEAFF. The CDR3 region has the DNA TGTGCCAGCAGGGGCGGAGCTGAAGCTTTCTTT.